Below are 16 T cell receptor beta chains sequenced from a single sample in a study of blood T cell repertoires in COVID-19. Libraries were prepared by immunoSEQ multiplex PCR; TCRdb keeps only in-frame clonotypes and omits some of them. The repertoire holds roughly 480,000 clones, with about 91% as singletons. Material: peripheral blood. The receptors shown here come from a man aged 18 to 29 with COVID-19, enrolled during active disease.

The CDR3 nucleotides are TGTGCCAGCAGCTCGACAGTTCCAGATACGCAGTATTTT. It specifies CASSSTVPDTQYF. V gene TRBV7-9 combines with J gene TRBJ2-3; weak D call: TRBD1 (5 bases). Trimming stripped 4 bases from V and 4 bases from J, with 9 bases between. CDR1 SEHNR and CDR2 FQNEAQ come from the germline V gene (reference sequence). The CDR3 runs 13 residues.

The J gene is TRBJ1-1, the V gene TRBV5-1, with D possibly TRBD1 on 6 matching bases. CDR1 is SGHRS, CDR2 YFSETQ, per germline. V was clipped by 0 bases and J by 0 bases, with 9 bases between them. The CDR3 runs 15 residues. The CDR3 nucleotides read TGCGCCAGCAGCTTGGAGGGGGTAATGAACACTGAAGCTTTCTTT. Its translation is CASSLEGVMNTEAFF.

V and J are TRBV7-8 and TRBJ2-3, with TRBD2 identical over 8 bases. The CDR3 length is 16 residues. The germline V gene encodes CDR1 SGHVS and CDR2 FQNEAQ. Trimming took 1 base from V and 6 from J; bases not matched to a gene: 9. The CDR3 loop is CASSLVPSGSTDTQYF. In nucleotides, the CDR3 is TGTGCCAGCAGCTTAGTTCCCAGCGGGAGTACGGATACGCAGTATTTT.

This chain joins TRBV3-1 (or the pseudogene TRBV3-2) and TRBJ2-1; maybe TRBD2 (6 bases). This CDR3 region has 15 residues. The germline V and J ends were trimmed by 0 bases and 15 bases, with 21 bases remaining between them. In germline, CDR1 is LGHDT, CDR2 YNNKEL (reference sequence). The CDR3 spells CASSQEKVTPGDWFF. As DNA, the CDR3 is TGTGCCAGCAGCCAAGAAAAAGTTACGCCGGGAGACTGGTTCTTC.

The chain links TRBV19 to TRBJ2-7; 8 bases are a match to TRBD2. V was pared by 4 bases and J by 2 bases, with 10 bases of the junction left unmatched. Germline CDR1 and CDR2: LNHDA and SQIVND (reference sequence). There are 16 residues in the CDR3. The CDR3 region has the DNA TGTGCCAGTAGTACCCGGGGAGGGACTAGAGCCTACGAGCAGTACTTC. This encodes CASSTRGGTRAYEQYF.

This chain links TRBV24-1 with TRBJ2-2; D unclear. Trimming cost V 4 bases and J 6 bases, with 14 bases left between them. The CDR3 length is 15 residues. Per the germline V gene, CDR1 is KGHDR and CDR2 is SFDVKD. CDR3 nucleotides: TGTGCCACCAGTGACCCCAAAAAGCTCCCCGGGGAGCTGTTTTTT. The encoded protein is CATSDPKKLPGELFF.

Here the CDR3 reads CASSLGQGAPTYNEQFF. The CDR3 DNA reads TGTGCCAGCAGCCTAGGCCAAGGGGCGCCTACTTACAATGAGCAGTTCTTC. The rearrangement joins TRBV11-2 to TRBJ2-1; D may be TRBD1 (5 bases). V lost 5 bases and J 4 bases, leaving 21 bases between the germline ends. The CDR3 spans 17 residues. CDR1 and CDR2 from the germline V gene are SGHAT and FQNNGV. Supplemented by reference TRBV11-2 and TRBJ2-1, the full variable domain reads EAGVAQSPRYKIIEKRQSVAFWCNPISGHATLYWYQQILGQGPKLLIQFQNNGVVDDSQLPKDRFSAERLKGVDSTLKIQPAKLEDSAVYLCASSLGQGAPTYNEQFFGPGTRLTVL.

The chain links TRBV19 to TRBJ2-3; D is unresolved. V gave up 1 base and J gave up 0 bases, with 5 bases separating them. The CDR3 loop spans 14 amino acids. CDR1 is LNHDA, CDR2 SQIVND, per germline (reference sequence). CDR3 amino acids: CASSIGVSTDTQYF. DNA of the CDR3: TGTGCCAGTAGTATAGGAGTTAGCACAGATACGCAGTATTTT.

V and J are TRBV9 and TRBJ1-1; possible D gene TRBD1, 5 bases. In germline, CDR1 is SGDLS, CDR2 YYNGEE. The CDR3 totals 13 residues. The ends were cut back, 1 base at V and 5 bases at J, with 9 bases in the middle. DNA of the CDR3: TGTGCCAGCAGCGTATCAGGGCGGACTGAAGCTTTCTTT. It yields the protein CASSVSGRTEAFF.

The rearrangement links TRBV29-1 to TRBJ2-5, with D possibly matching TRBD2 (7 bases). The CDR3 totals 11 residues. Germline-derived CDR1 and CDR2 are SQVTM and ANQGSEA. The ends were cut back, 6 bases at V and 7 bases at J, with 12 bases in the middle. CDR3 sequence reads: CSVRGRGTQYF. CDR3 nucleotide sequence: TGCAGCGTGCGGGGGCGCGGGACCCAGTACTTC.

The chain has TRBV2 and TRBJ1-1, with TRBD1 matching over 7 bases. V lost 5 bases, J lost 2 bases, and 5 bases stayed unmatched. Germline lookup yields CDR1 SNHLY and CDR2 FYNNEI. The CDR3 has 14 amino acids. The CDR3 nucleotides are TGTGCCAGCAGTTCGGGACAGACTAACACTGAAGCTTTCTTT. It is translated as CASSSGQTNTEAFF.

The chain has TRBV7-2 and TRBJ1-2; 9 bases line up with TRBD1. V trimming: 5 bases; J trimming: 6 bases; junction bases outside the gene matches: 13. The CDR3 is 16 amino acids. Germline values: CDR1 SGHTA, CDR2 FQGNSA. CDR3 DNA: TGTGCCAGCAGCCCCCCCTGGGGACAGGGATCGGATGGCTACACCTTC. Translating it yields CASSPPWGQGSDGYTF.

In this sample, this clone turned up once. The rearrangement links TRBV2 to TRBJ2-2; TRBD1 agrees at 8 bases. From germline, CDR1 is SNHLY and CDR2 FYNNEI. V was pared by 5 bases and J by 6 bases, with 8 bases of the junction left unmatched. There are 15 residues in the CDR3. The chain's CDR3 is CASSQDRGSPGELFF. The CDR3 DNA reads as TGTGCCAGCAGTCAAGACAGGGGAAGTCCCGGGGAGCTGTTTTTT.

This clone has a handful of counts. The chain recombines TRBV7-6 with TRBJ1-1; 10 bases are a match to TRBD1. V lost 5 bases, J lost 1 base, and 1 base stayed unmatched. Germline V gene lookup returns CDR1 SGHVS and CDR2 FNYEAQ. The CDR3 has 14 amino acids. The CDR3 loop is CASSRDRGNTEAFF. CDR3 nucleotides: TGTGCCAGCAGCCGGGACAGGGGGAACACTGAAGCTTTCTTT.

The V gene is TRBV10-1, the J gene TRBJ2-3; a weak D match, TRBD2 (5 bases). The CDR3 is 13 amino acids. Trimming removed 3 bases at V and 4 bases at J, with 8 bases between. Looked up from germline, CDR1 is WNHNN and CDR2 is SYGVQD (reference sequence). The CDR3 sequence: CASSDADSDTQYF. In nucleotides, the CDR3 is TGCGCCAGCAGTGATGCGGACTCAGATACGCAGTATTTT.

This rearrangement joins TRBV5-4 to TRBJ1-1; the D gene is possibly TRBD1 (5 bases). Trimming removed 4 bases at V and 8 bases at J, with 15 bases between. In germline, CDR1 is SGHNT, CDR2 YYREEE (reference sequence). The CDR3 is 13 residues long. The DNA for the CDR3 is TGTGCCAGCAGCAATCCTTTACAGGCAGAAGCTTTCTTT. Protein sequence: CASSNPLQAEAFF.